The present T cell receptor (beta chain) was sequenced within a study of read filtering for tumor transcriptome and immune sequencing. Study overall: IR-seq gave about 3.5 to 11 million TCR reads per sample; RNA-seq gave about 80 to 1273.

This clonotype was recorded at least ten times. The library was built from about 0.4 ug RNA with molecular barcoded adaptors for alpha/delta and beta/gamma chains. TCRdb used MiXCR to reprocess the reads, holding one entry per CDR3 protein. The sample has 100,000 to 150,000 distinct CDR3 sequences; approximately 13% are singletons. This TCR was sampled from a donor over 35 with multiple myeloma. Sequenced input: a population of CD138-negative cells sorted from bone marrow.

The CDR3 DNA reads as TGCAGCGTCCTACCCCAGGGGGCAAGGGGGGAGACCCAGTACTTC. Translation: CSVLPQGARGETQYF. The chain recombines TRBV29-1 with TRBJ2-5; 8 nucleotides align to TRBD1. The CDR3 spans 15 residues. Germline-derived CDR1 and CDR2 are SQVTM and ANQGSEA. V lost 6 bases and J lost 5; bases outside the gene matches: 14.